This T cell receptor beta chain was recorded in a study of control samples from healthy donors and cancer patients. Sequenced by immunoSEQ multiplex PCR; TCRdb stores in-frame clones only, minus some. Found here are more than 30,000 clones, roughly 94% of them singletons; the top ten hold 6.6%. This CDR3 contains 15 residues. Germline V CDR1 and CDR2: MNHEY, SVGAGI. V shed 6 bases and J shed 0 bases, with 12 bases lying between them. The sample consisted of blood. This clonotype was obtained from a man in his sixties in good health. The chain joins TRBV6-5 to TRBJ1-5; the D gene is possibly TRBD1 (6 bases). The CDR3 spells CASRKDRSSNQPQHF. CDR3 DNA sequence: TGTGCCAGCAGAAAAGACAGGTCTAGCAATCAGCCCCAGCATTTT.